Only one count was recorded for the clone carrying this T cell receptor beta chain. Antigen: not known. With 60 Vbeta and 13 Jbeta primers, the PCR was carried out. Clones were read by immunoSEQ multiplex PCR, and TCRdb kept only the in-frame ones, dropping some. The sample lists roughly 130,000 clones, roughly 74% occurring once. These data are taken from a study of cytomegalovirus exposure and HLA in healthy donors. The study's findings and limits: In all likelihood, a cluster of highly shared sequence variants was a sequencing artifact. Listed as cytomegalovirus-associated were around 160 TCR beta chains. Reportedly, cytomegalovirus status was diagnosed with high sensitivity and specificity.

The V gene's germline CDR1 is SGDLS and CDR2 YYNGEE. The CDR3 has 16 residues. The V segment lost 4 bases and the J segment 2 bases; nucleotides outside the gene matches: 10. The clonotype comes from a man aged 40-49 years in good health and CMV-seropositive. Sequencing was carried out using PBMCs. This chain links TRBV9 with TRBJ2-3; 7 bases map to TRBD2. The CDR3 DNA reads TGTGCCAGCAGCACCACCGGCGGGAGTCTCACAGATACGCAGTATTTT. It yields the protein CASSTTGGSLTDTQYF.